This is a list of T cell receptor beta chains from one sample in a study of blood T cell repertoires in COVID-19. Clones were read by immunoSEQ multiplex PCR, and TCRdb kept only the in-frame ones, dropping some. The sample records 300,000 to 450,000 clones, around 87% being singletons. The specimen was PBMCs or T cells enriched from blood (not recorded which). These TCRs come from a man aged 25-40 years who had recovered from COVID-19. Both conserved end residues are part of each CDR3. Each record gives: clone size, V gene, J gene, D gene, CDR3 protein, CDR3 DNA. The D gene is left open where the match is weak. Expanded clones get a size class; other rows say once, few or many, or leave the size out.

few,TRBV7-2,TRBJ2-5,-,CASSPTGLEETQYF,TGTGCCAGCAGCCCCACAGGGCTGGAGGAGACCCAGTACTTC
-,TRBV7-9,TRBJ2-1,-,CASSTGQLGIF,TGTGCCAGCAGCACCGGACAATTAGGGATCTTC
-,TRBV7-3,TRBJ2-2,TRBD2,CASSETSGHTGELFF,TGTGCCAGCAGCGAGACTAGCGGACACACCGGGGAGCTGTTTTTT
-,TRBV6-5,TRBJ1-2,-,CASRRTGFSYGYTF,TGTGCCAGCAGAAGAACAGGGTTTAGCTATGGCTACACCTTC
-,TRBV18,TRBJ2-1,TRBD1,CASSPPSGGIYNEQFF,TGTGCCAGCTCACCGCCCTCAGGGGGAATCTACAATGAGCAGTTCTTC
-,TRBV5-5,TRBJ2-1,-,CASSFLAVISYNEQFF,TGTGCCAGCAGCTTCTTGGCCGTAATCTCCTACAATGAGCAGTTCTTC
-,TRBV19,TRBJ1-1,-,CATGWRNEAFF,TGTGCCACCGGGTGGAGGAATGAAGCTTTCTTT
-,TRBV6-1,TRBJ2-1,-,CASSEQAGRDEQFF,TGTGCCAGCAGTGAACAGGCGGGTCGGGATGAGCAGTTCTTC
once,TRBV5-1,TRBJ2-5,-,CASSRRARVGQETQYF,TGCGCCAGCAGCCGTAGGGCCAGGGTTGGACAAGAGACCCAGTACTTC
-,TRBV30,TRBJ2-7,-,CAWRGAGTVSSYEQYF,TGTGCCTGGAGGGGGGCCGGGACGGTTAGCTCCTACGAGCAGTACTTC
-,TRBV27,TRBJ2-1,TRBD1,CASRGTGAHNEQFF,TGTGCCAGCAGGGGGACAGGGGCTCACAATGAGCAGTTCTTC
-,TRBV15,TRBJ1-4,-,CATSRGEATNEKLFF,TGTGCCACCAGCAGGGGGGAGGCAACTAATGAAAAACTGTTTTTT
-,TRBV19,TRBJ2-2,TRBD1,CASSRGQHNTGELFF,TGTGCCAGTAGTAGGGGACAGCATAACACCGGGGAGCTGTTTTTT
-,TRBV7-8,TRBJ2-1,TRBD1,CASSPGQGMGEQFF,TGTGCCAGCAGCCCCGGACAGGGGATGGGTGAGCAGTTCTTC
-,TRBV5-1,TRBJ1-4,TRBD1,CASRPIGTGGEKLFF,TGCGCCAGCAGGCCCATCGGGACAGGGGGAGAAAAACTGTTTTTT
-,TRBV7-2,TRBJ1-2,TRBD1,CASSTRQGASGYTF,TGTGCCAGCAGCACTCGACAGGGGGCAAGTGGCTACACCTTC
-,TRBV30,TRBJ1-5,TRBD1,CAWSVGTGGNQPQHF,TGTGCCTGGAGTGTTGGGACAGGGGGAAACCAGCCCCAGCATTTT
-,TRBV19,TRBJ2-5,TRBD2,CASSTGTSGGLRETQYF,TGTGCCAGTAGTACCGGGACTAGCGGGGGGCTACGGGAGACCCAGTACTTC
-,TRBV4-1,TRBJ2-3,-,CASSQGALTDTQYF,TGCGCCAGCAGCCAAGGGGCTCTCACAGATACGCAGTATTTT
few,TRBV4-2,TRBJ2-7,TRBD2,CASSQDPGGTYEQYF,TGTGCCAGCAGCCAAGATCCCGGGGGGACTTACGAGCAGTACTTC
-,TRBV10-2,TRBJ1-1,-,CASRAGVNTEAFF,TGCGCCAGCAGGGCAGGTGTGAACACTGAAGCTTTCTTT
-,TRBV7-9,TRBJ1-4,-,CASSLYGTEKLFF,TGTGCCAGCAGCTTATATGGGACAGAAAAACTGTTTTTT
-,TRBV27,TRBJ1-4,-,CASRRAGATNEKLFF,TGTGCCAGCAGGAGGGCTGGGGCAACTAATGAAAAACTGTTTTTT
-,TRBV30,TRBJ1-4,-,CAWSVQGLEKLFF,TGTGCCTGGAGTGTACAGGGTTTGGAAAAACTGTTTTTT
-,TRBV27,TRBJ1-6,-,CASSFRGANSPLHF,TGTGCCAGCAGTTTCCGTGGGGCTAACTCACCCCTCCACTTT
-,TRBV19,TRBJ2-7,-,CASRMTHTSYEQYF,TGTGCCAGTAGAATGACTCATACGTCCTACGAGCAGTACTTC
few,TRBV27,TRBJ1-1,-,CASSLSTSTEAFF,TGTGCCAGCAGTTTATCGACTTCCACTGAAGCTTTCTTT
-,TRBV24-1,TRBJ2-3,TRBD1,CATSDSDRGITDTQYF,TGTGCCACCAGTGACTCCGACAGGGGGATTACGGATACGCAGTATTTT
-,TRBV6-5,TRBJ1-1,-,CASLHTQGVNTEAFF,TGTGCCAGCTTACACACACAGGGTGTGAACACTGAAGCTTTCTTT
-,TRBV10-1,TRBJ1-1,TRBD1,CASSGTGPGTEAFF,TGCGCCAGCAGTGGGACAGGACCTGGGACTGAAGCTTTCTTT
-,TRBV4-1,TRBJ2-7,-,CASSQRERGGSLPYEQYF,TGCGCCAGCAGCCAAAGGGAGAGGGGGGGGTCTCTTCCCTACGAGCAGTACTTC
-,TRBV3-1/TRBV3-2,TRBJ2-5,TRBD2,CASSQVLAGVKETQYF,TGTGCCAGCAGCCAGGTACTAGCGGGGGTAAAAGAGACCCAGTACTTC
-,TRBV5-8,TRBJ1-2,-,CASSFFRRSSGYTF,TGTGCCAGCAGCTTTTTCCGCCGATCGAGCGGGTACACCTTC
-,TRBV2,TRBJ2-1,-,CASSVAYEQFF,TGTGCCAGCAGTGTGGCTTATGAGCAGTTCTTC
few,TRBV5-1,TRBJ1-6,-,CASSASGGPLHF,TGCGCCAGCAGCGCGTCCGGCGGACCCCTCCACTTT
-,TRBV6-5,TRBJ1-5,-,CASSFRGQPQHF,TGTGCCAGCAGTTTTCGAGGTCAGCCCCAGCATTTT
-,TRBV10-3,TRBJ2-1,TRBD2,CAISESGGSYNEQFF,TGTGCCATCAGTGAAAGCGGGGGCTCATACAATGAGCAGTTCTTC
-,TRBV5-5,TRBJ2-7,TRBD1,CASSRDREGQYF,TGTGCCAGCAGCCGGGACAGGGAAGGGCAGTACTTC